Below are 23 T cell receptor beta chains sequenced from a single sample in a study of T cells in tuberculosis. Time point specified: new active TB diagnosis, blood taken before or within 7 days of starting treatment. Measured with immunoSEQ multiplex PCR; TCRdb has only the in-frame clones, and not every one. The profile shows fewer than 40,000 clones, approximately 90% of them singletons. The sequences come from PBMCs, collected at tuberculosis diagnosis. These TCRs come from an adult with tuberculosis.

The chain combines TRBV7-2 with TRBJ1-2, with 7 bases fitting TRBD1. The CDR3 is 14 residues long. Germline V gives CDR1 SGHTA, CDR2 FQGNSA. J lost 6 bases, V lost 4 bases, and 8 bases had no gene match. Here the CDR3 DNA reads TGTGCCAGCAGCTCAGAGACAGGGAGGAATGGCTACACCTTC. Translation: CASSSETGRNGYTF.

This chain joins TRBV25-1 and TRBJ2-2, with D unclear. The CDR3 runs to 15 residues. CDR1 is MGHDK and CDR2 is SYGVNS in the germline V gene. Trimming left V 3 bases short and J 3 bases short, with 11 bases between. The chain's CDR3 is CASSEHRLDTGELFF. CDR3 in DNA: TGTGCCAGCAGTGAGCACCGACTGGACACCGGGGAGCTGTTTTTT.

This sequence joins TRBV5-4 and TRBJ2-3, with 11 positions matching TRBD2. V gave up 0 bases and J gave up 5 bases; unmatched junction bases: 5. This CDR3 is built from 16 residues. CDR1 is SGHNT, CDR2 YYREEE, per germline (reference sequence). This chain's CDR3 is CASSLDPSGGLDTQYF. CDR3 sequence (DNA): TGTGCCAGCAGCTTGGACCCTAGCGGGGGGTTAGATACGCAGTATTTT.

The chain uses TRBV6-5 and TRBJ1-5; 7 positions agree with TRBD1. Germline-derived CDR1 and CDR2 are MNHEY and SVGAGI. The trim removed 6 bases at V and 1 base at J, leaving 3 bases unmatched. The CDR3 consists of 14 residues. Here the CDR3 reads CASSPDRSNQPQHF. The DNA for the CDR3 is TGTGCCAGCAGCCCGGACAGGAGCAATCAGCCCCAGCATTTT.

The J gene is TRBJ2-7, the V gene TRBV12-5; TRBD1 aligns across 7 bases. The germline gives CDR1 LGHNT, CDR2 FRNRAP. Unmatched junction bases numbered 11, after V lost 6 bases and J lost 3 bases. The CDR3 is 15 amino acids. The CDR3, as DNA: TGTGCTAGTGGCTCCGACAGGGATGGATTCTACGAGCAGTACGTC. It translates to CASGSDRDGFYEQYV.

The rearrangement links TRBV5-5 to TRBJ1-2, with 9 bases fitting TRBD1. The V gene end was trimmed by 3 bases and the J gene end by 2 bases; junction bases not matched to a gene: 11. Germline V gene data show CDR1 as SGHKS and CDR2 as YYEKEE (reference sequence). The CDR3 has 17 amino acids. CDR3 loop: CASSSGTGTRINYGYTF. CDR3 coding DNA: TGTGCCAGCAGCTCCGGGACAGGGACGAGGATCAACTATGGCTACACCTTC.

V usage is TRBV6-4 and J usage is TRBJ2-1, with 10 bases lining up with TRBD2. This CDR3 spans 15 amino acids. Germline V gives CDR1 MRHNA, CDR2 SNTAGT. V was pared by 4 bases and J by 6 bases, with 6 bases of the junction left unmatched. CDR3 sequence: CASSAGTSASNEQFF. CDR3 coding DNA: TGTGCCAGCAGTGCCGGGACTAGCGCTTCCAATGAGCAGTTCTTC.

The chain carries TRBV6-1 and TRBJ1-2, with 7 nucleotides matching TRBD1. After removal of 6 bases from V and 3 bases from J, the junction contained 10 bases not matched to a gene. Germline V CDR1 and CDR2: MNHNS, SASEGT. The CDR3 extends over 15 amino acids. CDR3 amino acids: CASRVGAGGDYGYTF. The CDR3 bases are TGTGCCAGCAGGGTGGGGGCAGGGGGTGACTATGGCTACACCTTC.

The chain employs TRBV11-2 and TRBJ1-2; D not certain. The CDR3 contains 14 residues. Germline V lookup: CDR1 SGHAT, CDR2 FQNNGV. Deletions cut 1 base from V and 8 bases from J, with 14 bases between. The CDR3 sequence is CASSLGGKLRGYTF. In nucleotides, the CDR3 is TGTGCCAGCAGCTTAGGCGGCAAGCTTCGGGGCTACACCTTC.

J is TRBJ2-5 and V is TRBV27; 8 bases map to TRBD2. The CDR3 sequence is 15 residues long. Unmatched junction bases numbered 5, after V lost 3 bases and J lost 2 bases. CDR1 and CDR2 (germline): MNHEY, SMNVEV (reference sequence). CDR3 amino acids: CASSLLRGDQETQYF. In nucleotides, the CDR3 is TGTGCCAGCAGTTTGTTGCGGGGGGATCAAGAGACCCAGTACTTC.

This chain links TRBV27 with TRBJ2-1; 8 nucleotides line up with TRBD2. Trimming took 5 bases from V and 3 from J; bases not matched to a gene: 3. Germline V gives CDR1 MNHEY, CDR2 SMNVEV (reference sequence). The CDR3 is 14 residues long. In DNA form, the CDR3 reads TGTGCCAGCAGTACCGGGGGGGGCTACAATGAGCAGTTCTTC. Translating gives CASSTGGGYNEQFF.

This clone has just a few counts. The rearrangement uses TRBV6-5 and TRBJ2-1; the match to TRBD1 covers 9 bases. This CDR3 spans 13 amino acids. The germline gives CDR1 MNHEY, CDR2 SVGAGI. The junction had 5 bases not matched to a gene; V was cut back by 11 bases and J by 3 bases. CDR3 amino acids: CACEGQGYNEQFF. CDR3 DNA sequence: TGTGCCTGCGAGGGACAGGGCTACAATGAGCAGTTCTTC.

The chain uses TRBV10-3 and TRBJ2-5; 9 nucleotides agree with TRBD1. The germline CDR1 and CDR2 sequences are ENHRY and SYGVKD. V was pared by 2 bases and J by 3 bases, with 7 bases of the junction left unmatched. This CDR3 comprises 16 residues. This CDR3 reads CAISEDQQGAKETQYF. DNA of the CDR3: TGTGCCATCAGTGAGGACCAACAGGGGGCGAAAGAGACCCAGTACTTC.

This clone was seen a single time. The chain is built from TRBV7-2 and TRBJ1-1, with D perhaps matching TRBD1 (5 bases). V dropped 5 bases and J dropped 4 bases, with 14 bases sitting between them. This CDR3 spans 14 amino acids. Germline CDR1 is SGHTA and CDR2 is FQGNSA. In DNA form, the CDR3 reads TGTGCCAGCAGCCAACAGGCCCTGGGCACTGAAGCTTTCTTT. Residues: CASSQQALGTEAFF. The full variable domain, with the rest looked up from reference TRBV7-2 and TRBJ1-1, is GAGVSQSPSNKVTEKGKDVELRCDPISGHTALYWYRQSLGQGLEFLIYFQGNSAPDKSGLPSDRFSAERTGGSVSTLTIQRTQQEDSAVYLCASSQQALGTEAFFGQGTRLTVV.

The rearrangement links TRBV5-8 to TRBJ1-2; D is possibly TRBD1 (6 bases). In germline, CDR1 is SGHTS, CDR2 YDEGEE. CDR3 length equals 15 residues. The V and J ends lost 4 bases and 5 bases respectively, with 18 bases between them. The CDR3 nucleotides read TGTGCCAGCAGCCCGGGCCAGGGGCAAGGATATGGCTACACCTTC. Its translation is CASSPGQGQGYGYTF.

This rearrangement joins TRBV2 to TRBJ2-7; 13 nucleotides match TRBD2. The germline V gene encodes CDR1 SNHLY and CDR2 FYNNEI. This CDR3 is 16 amino acids long. V lost 6 bases to trimming and J lost 5 bases; unmatched junction nucleotides: 10. In DNA form, the CDR3 reads TGTGCCAGCAGGAAAACCGGGACTAGCGGGATCGACGAGCAGTACTTC. This encodes CASRKTGTSGIDEQYF.

The chain is built from TRBV19 and TRBJ2-3; 8 nucleotides line up with TRBD1. CDR3 length: 15 amino acids. Germline V gene data show CDR1 as LNHDA and CDR2 as SQIVND (reference sequence). The J segment lost 0 bases and the V segment lost 3 bases, leaving 2 bases of the junction unmatched. The chain's CDR3 is CASSMDRVSTDTQYF. DNA for the CDR3: TGTGCCAGTAGTATGGACAGGGTAAGCACAGATACGCAGTATTTT.

V and J are TRBV6-6 and TRBJ1-2, with D unresolved. V dropped 4 bases and J dropped 7 bases, with 19 bases sitting between them. This CDR3 has 15 residues. The germline V gene has CDR1 MNHNY and CDR2 SVGAGI (reference sequence). Here the CDR3 DNA reads TGTGCCAGCAGTTTGGTCCAGGCGCCTCAAGGTGGCTACACCTTC. Residues: CASSLVQAPQGGYTF.

V usage is TRBV6-1 and J usage is TRBJ1-1; TRBD1 might be the D (6 bases). The CDR3 covers 14 residues. Germline V gene data show CDR1 as MNHNS and CDR2 as SASEGT. Trimming removed 3 bases at V and 5 bases at J, with 13 bases between. The CDR3, as DNA: TGTGCCAGCAGTGAGTACAGGGCGGGTACTGAAGCTTTCTTT. Protein: CASSEYRAGTEAFF.

The chain couples TRBV6-6 to TRBJ2-7; a possible D gene is TRBD2 (5 bases). This CDR3 has 16 amino acids. Germline V CDR1 and CDR2: MNHNY, SVGAGI (reference sequence). Trimming left V 6 bases short and J 2 bases short, with 20 bases between. The CDR3 sequence: CASSPRGLASTYEQYF. CDR3 bases: TGTGCCAGCAGCCCCCGAGGGCTAGCCAGTACCTACGAGCAGTACTTC.

The chain joins TRBV7-2 to TRBJ2-1, with D uncertain. The V end was cut by 2 bases, the J end by 8 bases, with 13 bases between. The germline V gene encodes CDR1 SGHTA and CDR2 FQGNSA. The CDR3 runs 14 residues. In DNA, the CDR3 is TGTGCCAGCAGCTTATGGAGTATCGAGGATGAGCAGTTCTTC. This translates into CASSLWSIEDEQFF.

This chain connects TRBV4-2 to TRBJ2-2, with TRBD2 matching over 10 bases. With 3 bases clipped from V and 6 bases from J, the junction kept 7 bases outside the gene matches. CDR3 length equals 16 residues. CDR1 LGHNA and CDR2 YNFKEQ come from the germline V gene. The CDR3 here is CASSQTSGGAPGELFF. The DNA for the CDR3 is TGTGCCAGCAGCCAGACCAGCGGGGGGGCCCCCGGGGAGCTGTTTTTT.

CDR3 in amino acids: CASSLGSSYNEQFF. Written as DNA, the CDR3 is TGTGCCAGCAGCTTGGGCAGCTCCTACAATGAGCAGTTCTTC. The chain has TRBV11-2 and TRBJ2-1; D remains ambiguous. The CDR3 covers 14 residues. Germline loops: CDR1 SGHAT, CDR2 FQNNGV. Trimming left V 3 bases short and J 0 bases short, with 6 bases between. Together with reference TRBV11-2 and TRBJ2-1, the CDR3 gives the full variable domain: EAGVAQSPRYKIIEKRQSVAFWCNPISGHATLYWYQQILGQGPKLLIQFQNNGVVDDSQLPKDRFSAERLKGVDSTLKIQPAKLEDSAVYLCASSLGSSYNEQFFGPGTRLTVL.